Included here is one T cell receptor beta chain sequence, with context. This clonotype was detected only a few times. Its antigen target is currently unknown. No clone much larger than this one lies a single base away; base qualities are absent. These data belong to a study of T-cell memory formation after mild COVID-19 listed by TCRdb under 2021. Context from the whole study: Most TCR sequence clusters were specific to one of the two donors. The cohort was made up of two young adult volunteers, one female and one male, who were previously healthy. T-cell clones expanding and contracting after mild COVID-19 in a couple of donors were tracked by longitudinal TCRalpha and TCRbeta repertoire sequencing. Overall study results and their limits: Contracting CD4+ clones were located mainly in the CM and EM memory subsets, whereas CD8+ clones were found to be enriched in EMRA. Only a couple of mild cases were covered in the study, and larger cohorts including severe cases with pre-infection samples were considered necessary. The detection of some responding clones in pre-infection memory suggests that pre-existing cross-reactive memory T cells joined the SARS-CoV-2 response. Whether the second-wave clones peaking on day 37 were SARS-CoV-2 specific was not confirmed. Clones contracting from day 15 to 85 had balanced CD4/CD8 phenotypes, while a second wave expanding from day 15 to 37 was biased towards CD4+.

From a lookup of the germline V gene, CDR1 and CDR2 are SGHRS and YFSETQ. Inclusive of the bounding cysteine and phenylalanine, the CDR3 is 15 residues long. Only the CDR3 DNA stays, 45 bases, in frame from base 1. V is pruned by 4 bases and J by 4 bases, leaving 5 bases of the junction without a gene match. The reads were generated on an Illumina NovaSeq 6000. cDNA libraries for TCRalpha and TCRbeta were prepared by 5'RACE using constant-segment primers, with sample barcodes and unique molecular identifiers added. Trizol reagent was used to extract RNA from every sample. The libraries were amplified in two PCR steps, and the second step added a second sample barcode and Illumina TruSeq adapters. Sequencing of the libraries was done on an Illumina NovaSeq, producing 2 x 150 bp paired-end reads. Per the source publication's procedure: The reads were demultiplexed and collapsed into UMI-guided consensus sequences using migec v1.2.7. Using mixcr v2.1.11, UMI consensuses were aligned to TRA and TRB V and J templates and then assembled into clonotypes. A clonotype was counted as expanded or contracted only when both edgeR and NoisET called the clonotype significant, with the noise models trained on biological replicates. For edgeR calls, the thresholds were a false discovery rate-adjusted p below 0.01 and a log2 fold-change of 1. As an exploratory analysis of dynamics, PCA with hierarchical clustering was applied to max-normalized trajectories of the 1000 most abundant clonotypes. Separately sequenced CD4+ and CD8+ repertoires were used to assign a CD4 or CD8 phenotype to each responding clone. TCRdb ran its own pipeline on the public reads, namely fastp trimming at Q25 and MiXCR clone calling, and kept in-frame beta chains. Each entry merges the rows of one CDR3 protein and shows their most common DNA and genes. Here the V and J calls rest on TCRdb's processing, not on the authors' analysis. This sample has 350,000 to 450,000 distinct CDR3 sequences in its table, and around 14% of those were observed once. The top ten constitute around 21% of the sample.

Ficoll-Paque density gradient centrifugation was the method used to isolate PBMCs. The sequence was collected from a man younger than 35 who had mild COVID-19 (a few samples of this study predate the infection). The sample titles of this study are shuffled in the database, so cell type and time point are left out; the donor was told from shared clones. Sequenced: PBMCs or a T cell subset sorted from them (not recorded which). The chain was built from TRBV5-1 and TRBJ2-1; TRBD2 matches 10 bases in the middle. The CDR3 region has the sequence CASSGASGGYNEQFF. The DNA sequence is given as TGCGCCAGCAGCGGGGCTAGCGGGGGTTACAATGAGCAGTTCTTC.